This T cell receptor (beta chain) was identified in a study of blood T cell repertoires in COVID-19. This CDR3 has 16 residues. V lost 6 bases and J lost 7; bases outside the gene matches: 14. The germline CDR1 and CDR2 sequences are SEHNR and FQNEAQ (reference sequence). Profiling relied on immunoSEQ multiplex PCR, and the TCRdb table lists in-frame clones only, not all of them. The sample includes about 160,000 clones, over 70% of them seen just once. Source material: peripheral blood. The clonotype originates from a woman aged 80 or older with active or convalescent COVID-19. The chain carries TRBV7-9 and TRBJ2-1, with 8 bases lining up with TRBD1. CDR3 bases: TGTGCCAGCAGTTCAACCGGGACAGGAAATCAAAATGAGCAGTTCTTC. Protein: CASSSTGTGNQNEQFF.